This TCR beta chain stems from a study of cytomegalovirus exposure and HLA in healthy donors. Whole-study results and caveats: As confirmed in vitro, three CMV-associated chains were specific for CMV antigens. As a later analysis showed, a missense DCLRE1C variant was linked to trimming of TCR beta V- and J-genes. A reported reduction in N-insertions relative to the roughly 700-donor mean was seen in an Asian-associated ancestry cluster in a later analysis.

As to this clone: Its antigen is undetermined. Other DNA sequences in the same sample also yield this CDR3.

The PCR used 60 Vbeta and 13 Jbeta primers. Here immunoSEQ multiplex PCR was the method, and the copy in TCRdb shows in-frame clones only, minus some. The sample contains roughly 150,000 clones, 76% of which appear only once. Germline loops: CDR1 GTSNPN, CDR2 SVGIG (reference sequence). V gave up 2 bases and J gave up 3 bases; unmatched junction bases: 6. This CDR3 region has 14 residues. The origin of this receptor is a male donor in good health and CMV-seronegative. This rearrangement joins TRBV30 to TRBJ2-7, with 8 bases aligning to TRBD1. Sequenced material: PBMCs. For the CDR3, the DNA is TGTGCCTGGAGTCCAGACAGGGGCCTCTACGAGCAGTACTTC. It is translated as CAWSPDRGLYEQYF.